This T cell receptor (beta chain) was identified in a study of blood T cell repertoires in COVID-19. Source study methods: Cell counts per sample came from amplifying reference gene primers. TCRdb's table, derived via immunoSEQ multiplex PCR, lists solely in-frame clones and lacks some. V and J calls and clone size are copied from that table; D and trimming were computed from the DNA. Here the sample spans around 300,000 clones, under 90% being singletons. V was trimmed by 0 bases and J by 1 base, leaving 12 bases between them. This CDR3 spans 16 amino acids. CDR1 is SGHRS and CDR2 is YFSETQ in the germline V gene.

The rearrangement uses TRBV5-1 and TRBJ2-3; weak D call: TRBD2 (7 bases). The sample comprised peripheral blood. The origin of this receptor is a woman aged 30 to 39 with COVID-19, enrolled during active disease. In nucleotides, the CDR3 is TGCGCCAGCAGCTTGGCGGGGGGCGAAGGCACAGATACGCAGTATTTT. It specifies CASSLAGGEGTDTQYF.